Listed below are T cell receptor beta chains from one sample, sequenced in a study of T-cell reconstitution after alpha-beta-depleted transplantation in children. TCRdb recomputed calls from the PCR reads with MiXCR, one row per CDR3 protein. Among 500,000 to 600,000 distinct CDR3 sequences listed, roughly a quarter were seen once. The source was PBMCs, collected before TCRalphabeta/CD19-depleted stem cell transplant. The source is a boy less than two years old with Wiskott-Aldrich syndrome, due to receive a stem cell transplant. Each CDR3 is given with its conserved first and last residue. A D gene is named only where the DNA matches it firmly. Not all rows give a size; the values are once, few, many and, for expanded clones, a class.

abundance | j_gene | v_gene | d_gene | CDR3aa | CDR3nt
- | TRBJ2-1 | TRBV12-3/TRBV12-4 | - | CASSFFTRGTWQFF | TGTGCCAGCAGTTTTTTTACTCGTGGGACTTGGCAGTTCTTC
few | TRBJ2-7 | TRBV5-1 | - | CASSSGGTATYEQYF | TGCGCCAGCAGCTCCGGGGGGACAGCTACCTACGAGCAGTACTTC
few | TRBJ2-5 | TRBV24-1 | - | CATSDLRGQETQYF | TGTGCCACCAGTGATTTGCGCGGCCAAGAGACCCAGTACTTC
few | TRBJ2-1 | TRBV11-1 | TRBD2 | CASSLGWRLAEPDSYNEQFF | TGTGCCAGCAGCTTAGGTTGGAGACTAGCTGAACCTGATTCCTACAATGAGCAGTTCTTC
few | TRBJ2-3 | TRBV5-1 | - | CASSKNSADTQYF | TGCGCCAGCAGCAAAAACAGCGCAGATACGCAGTATTTT
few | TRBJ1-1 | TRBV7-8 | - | CASSLGGGLKGYTEAFF | TGTGCCAGCAGCCTAGGCGGGGGCCTGAAGGGGTACACTGAAGCTTTCTTT
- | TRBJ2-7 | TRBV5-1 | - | CASSVGAAVSSYEQYF | TGCGCCAGCAGTGTGGGCGCAGCGGTAAGCTCCTACGAGCAGTACTTC
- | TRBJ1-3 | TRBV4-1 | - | CASSQVVLGLRNTIYF | TGCGCCAGCAGCCAAGTGGTATTAGGGCTAAGGAACACCATATATTTT
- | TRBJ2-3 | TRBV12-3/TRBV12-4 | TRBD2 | CASSRDGTSGVGTQYF | TGTGCCAGCAGCCGTGACGGGACTAGCGGTGTCGGTACGCAGTATTTT
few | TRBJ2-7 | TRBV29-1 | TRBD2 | CSVLSGRAYEQYF | TGCAGCGTATTAAGCGGGAGGGCCTACGAGCAGTACTTC
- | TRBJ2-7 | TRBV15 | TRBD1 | CATSREDRHEQYF | TGTGCCACCAGCAGAGAGGACAGGCACGAGCAGTACTTC
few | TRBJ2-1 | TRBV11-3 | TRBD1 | CASSPPRTGGHNEQFF | TGTGCCAGCAGCCCCCCCCGGACAGGGGGACACAATGAGCAGTTCTTC
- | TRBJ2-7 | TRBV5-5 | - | CASRYDPTDTYEQYF | TGTGCCAGCAGATATGATCCGACAGACACCTACGAGCAGTACTTC
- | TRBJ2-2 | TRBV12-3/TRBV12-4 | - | CASSSRLGTGELFF | TGTGCCAGCAGTTCCCGACTAGGAACCGGGGAGCTGTTTTTT
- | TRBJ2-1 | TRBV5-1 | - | CASSLGGETNEQFF | TGCGCCAGCAGCTTGGGTGGCGAGACCAATGAGCAGTTCTTC
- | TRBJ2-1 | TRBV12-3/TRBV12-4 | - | CASRGGTVGANEQFF | TGTGCCAGCAGGGGGGGGACAGTGGGGGCCAATGAGCAGTTCTTC
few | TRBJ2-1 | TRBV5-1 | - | CASSLRSVSSYNEQFF | TGCGCCAGCAGCTTGAGAAGCGTAAGCTCCTACAATGAGCAGTTCTTC
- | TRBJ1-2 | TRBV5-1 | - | CASSLDPGTSGYTF | TGCGCCAGCAGCTTGGATCCAGGGACAAGTGGCTACACCTTC
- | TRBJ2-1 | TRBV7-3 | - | CASSFQDSEQFF | TGTGCCAGCAGCTTCCAGGACTCCGAGCAGTTCTTC
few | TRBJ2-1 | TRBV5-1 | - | CASSLGLDLEQFF | TGCGCCAGCAGCTTGGGACTAGACCTTGAGCAGTTCTTC
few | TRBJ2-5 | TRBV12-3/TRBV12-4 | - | CASSLGVNQETQYF | TGTGCCAGCAGTTTAGGTGTCAATCAAGAGACCCAGTACTTC
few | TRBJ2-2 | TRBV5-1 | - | CASSAGHLYTGELFF | TGCGCCAGCAGCGCAGGACATCTCTACACCGGGGAGCTGTTTTTT
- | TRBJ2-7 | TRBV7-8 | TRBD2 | CASSLARLAGGNEQYF | TGTGCCAGCAGCTTAGCGCGGCTAGCGGGAGGTAACGAGCAGTACTTC
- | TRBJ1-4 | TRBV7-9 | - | CASSLRQLGEKLFF | TGTGCCAGCAGCTTAAGGCAGTTGGGTGAAAAACTGTTTTTT
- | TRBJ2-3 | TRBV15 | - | CASNFRSTGDTQYF | TGTGCCAGCAATTTTCGTTCAACGGGAGATACGCAGTATTTT
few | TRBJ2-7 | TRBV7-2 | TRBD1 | CASSSRQGYYEQYF | TGTGCCAGCAGCTCCCGACAGGGGTACTACGAGCAGTACTTC
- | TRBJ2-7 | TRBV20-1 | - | CSARERGISYEQYF | TGCAGTGCTAGAGAGCGCGGGATCTCCTACGAGCAGTACTTC
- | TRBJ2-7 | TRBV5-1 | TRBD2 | CASSLSSASGNEQYF | TGCGCCAGCAGCTTGAGCTCTGCTAGCGGGAACGAGCAGTACTTC
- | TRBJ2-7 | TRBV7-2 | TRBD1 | CASSLRRDRGLEQYF | TGTGCCAGCAGCTTACGTCGGGACAGGGGGCTCGAGCAGTACTTC
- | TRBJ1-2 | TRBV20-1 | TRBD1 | CSAKGTGEYYGYTF | TGCAGTGCTAAGGGGACAGGGGAATACTATGGCTACACCTTC
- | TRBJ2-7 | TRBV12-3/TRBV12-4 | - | CASSLSEYEQYF | TGTGCCAGCAGTTTATCCGAATACGAGCAGTACTTC
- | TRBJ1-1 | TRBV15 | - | CATSSRTLMNTEAFF | TGTGCCACCAGCAGTCGGACACTTATGAACACTGAAGCTTTCTTT
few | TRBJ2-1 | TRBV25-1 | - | CASSDSLTGRVYNEQFF | TGTGCCAGCAGTGACTCTTTGACAGGACGAGTCTACAATGAGCAGTTCTTC
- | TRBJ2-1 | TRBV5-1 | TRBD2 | CASRQGLATYNEQFF | TGCGCCAGCAGACAGGGACTAGCGACTTACAATGAGCAGTTCTTC
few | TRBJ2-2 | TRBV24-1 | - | CATSDQKNTGELFF | TGTGCCACCAGTGACCAGAAAAACACCGGGGAGCTGTTTTTT
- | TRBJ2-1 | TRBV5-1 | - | CASSYRDFAYNEQFF | TGCGCCAGCAGTTACCGGGACTTCGCCTACAATGAGCAGTTCTTC
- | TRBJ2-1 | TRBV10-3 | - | CANCPDPRYNEQFF | TGTGCCAACTGCCCGGATCCTCGCTACAATGAGCAGTTCTTC
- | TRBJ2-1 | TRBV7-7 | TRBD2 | CASSPSGGQEQFF | TGTGCCAGCAGCCCCTCGGGGGGTCAGGAGCAGTTCTTC
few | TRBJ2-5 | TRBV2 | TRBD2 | CASNGLAGEGRETQYF | TGTGCCAGCAACGGACTAGCGGGAGAGGGTCGAGAGACCCAGTACTTC
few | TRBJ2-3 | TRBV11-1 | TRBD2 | CASSSKGRSSGRSTDTQYF | TGTGCCAGCAGCTCGAAAGGGAGGTCTAGCGGGAGGAGCACAGATACGCAGTATTTT
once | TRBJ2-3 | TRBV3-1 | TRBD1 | CASSQWAGQGTDTQYF | TGTGCCAGCAGCCAATGGGCGGGACAGGGTACAGATACGCAGTATTTT
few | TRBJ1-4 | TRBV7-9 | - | CASSLAGVTNEKLFF | TGTGCCAGCAGCTTAGCGGGGGTTACTAATGAAAAACTGTTTTTT
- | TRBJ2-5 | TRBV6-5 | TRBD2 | CASSSRTSGSQETQYF | TGTGCCAGCAGTTCCCGGACTAGCGGGAGTCAAGAGACCCAGTACTTC
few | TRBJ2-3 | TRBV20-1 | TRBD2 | CSARDRLAGGPRRDTQYF | TGCAGTGCTAGAGATCGCCTAGCGGGAGGCCCACGGAGGGATACGCAGTATTTT
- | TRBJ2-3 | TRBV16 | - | CASSPSKDTQYF | TGTGCCAGCAGCCCTTCAAAAGATACGCAGTATTTT
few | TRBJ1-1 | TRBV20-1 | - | CSAGPTGTLKAFF | TGCAGTGCTGGGCCGACGGGGACACTGAAAGCTTTCTTT
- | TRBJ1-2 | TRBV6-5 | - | CASSRRGDGYTF | TGTGCCAGCAGCCGAAGGGGGGATGGCTACACCTTC